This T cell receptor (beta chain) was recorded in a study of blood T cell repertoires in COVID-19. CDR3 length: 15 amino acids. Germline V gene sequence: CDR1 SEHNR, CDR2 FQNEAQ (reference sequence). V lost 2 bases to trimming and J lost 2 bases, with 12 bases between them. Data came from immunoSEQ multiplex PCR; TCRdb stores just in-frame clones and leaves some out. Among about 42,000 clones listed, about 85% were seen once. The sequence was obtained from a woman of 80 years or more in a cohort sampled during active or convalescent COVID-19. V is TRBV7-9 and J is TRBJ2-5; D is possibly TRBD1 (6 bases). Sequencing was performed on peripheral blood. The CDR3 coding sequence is TGTGCCAGCAGCTTACTTACAGGGCTTCAAGAGACCCAGTACTTC. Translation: CASSLLTGLQETQYF.